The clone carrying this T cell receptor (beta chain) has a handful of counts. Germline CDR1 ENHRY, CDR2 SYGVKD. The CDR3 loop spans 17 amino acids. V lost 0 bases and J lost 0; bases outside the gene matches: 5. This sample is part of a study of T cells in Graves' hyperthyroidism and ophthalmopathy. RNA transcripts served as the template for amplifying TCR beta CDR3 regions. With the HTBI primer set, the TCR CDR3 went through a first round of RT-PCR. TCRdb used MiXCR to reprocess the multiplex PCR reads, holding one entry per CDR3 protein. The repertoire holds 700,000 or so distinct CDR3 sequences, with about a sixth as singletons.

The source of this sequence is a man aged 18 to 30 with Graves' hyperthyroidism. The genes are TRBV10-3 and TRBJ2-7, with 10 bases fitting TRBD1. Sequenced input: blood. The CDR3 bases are TGTGCCATCAGTGAGTCGGGCGGGACAGGGGCCTCCTACGAGCAGTACTTC. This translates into CAISESGGTGASYEQYF.